The T cell receptor beta chain described here comes from a study of regulatory T cells in long-lasting Graves disease. Overall study results and limits: Relative to new patients (roughly 1,000), persistent patients exhibited greater sharing of public clonotypes (around 2,700).

With regard to this clonotype: The target antigen is unknown.

Time point in this sample: newly diagnosed GD, antithyroid drugs for less than 3 months. Extracted PBMC RNA gave rise to the TCR library. There are 13 residues in the CDR3. Germline CDR1 reads DFQATT; CDR2 reads SNEGSKA (reference sequence). Sequencing libraries for TCR beta were prepared with iRepertoire HTBI primers and Arm-PCR of CDR3 regions. TCRdb ran MiXCR on the multiplex PCR reads and lists one entry per CDR3 protein. The top ten clones hold 12% of a sample with about 470,000 distinct CDR3 sequences, roughly 15% of them seen once. The same specimen was also included in a second study, on T cells in Graves' hyperthyroidism and ophthalmopathy. This second study notes: Over 18 months, lack of ophthalmopathy progression marked Graves' hyperthyroidism as stable. Using the HTBI primer set, a first-round RT-PCR was run on the TCR CDR3.

The starting material was peripheral blood mononuclear cells (PBMCs), obtained at new diagnosis, from a patient treated with antithyroid drugs. The rearrangement links TRBV20-1 to TRBJ2-7; TRBD2 is a possible D gene (6 bases). This receptor was identified in a man aged 35 to 55 with Graves disease. CDR3 DNA: TGCACTGCGCGACGCGGGATTCTGAACGAGCAGTACTTC. Protein: CTARRGILNEQYF.